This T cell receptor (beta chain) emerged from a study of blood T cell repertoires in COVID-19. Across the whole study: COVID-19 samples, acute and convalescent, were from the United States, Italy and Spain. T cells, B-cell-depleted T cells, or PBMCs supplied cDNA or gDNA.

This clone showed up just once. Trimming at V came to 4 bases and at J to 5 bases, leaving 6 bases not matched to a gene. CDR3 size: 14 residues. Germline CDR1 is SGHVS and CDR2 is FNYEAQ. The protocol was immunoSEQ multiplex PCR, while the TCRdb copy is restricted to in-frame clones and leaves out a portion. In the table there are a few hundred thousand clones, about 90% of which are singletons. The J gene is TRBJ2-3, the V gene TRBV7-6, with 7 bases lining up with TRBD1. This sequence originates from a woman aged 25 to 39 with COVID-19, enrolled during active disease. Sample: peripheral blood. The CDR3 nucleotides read TGTGCCAGCAGCTGGGGTCAGGGGGTAGATACGCAGTATTTT. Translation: CASSWGQGVDTQYF.